This T cell receptor (beta chain) emerged from a study of blood T cell repertoires in COVID-19. Study details: Samples came from the United States, Italy and Spain, spanning acute and convalescent COVID-19. In each case, the material was cDNA or gDNA derived from T cells, B-cell-depleted T cells, or PBMCs.

Trimming cost V 5 bases and J 8 bases, with 13 bases left between them. CDR1 and CDR2 from the germline V gene are LNHDA and SQIVND (reference sequence). The CDR3 sequence is 14 residues long. This clone is deemed medium-sized. Sequencing used immunoSEQ multiplex PCR; TCRdb keeps in-frame clones, though not all of them. This sample has roughly 20,000 clones, with 70% to 90% found just once. The chain uses TRBV19 and TRBJ1-6, with a weak D call TRBD1 (5 bases). The sample was peripheral blood. The source of this sequence is a human donor with active COVID-19. The donor label of this sample is uncertain. The CDR3 nucleotides are TGTGCCAGTAGTTCGCAGGGAAAGGATTCACCCCTCCACTTT. Protein sequence: CASSSQGKDSPLHF.